This is a list of T cell receptor beta chains from one sample in a study of T cell responses to AZD1222 COVID-19 vaccine. Here immunoSEQ multiplex PCR was the method, and the copy in TCRdb shows in-frame clones only, minus some. This sample has about 55,000 clones, with around nine tenths found just once. The specimen comprised peripheral blood, sampled on day 0 of AZD1222 vaccination. These receptors came from an adult in good health. Both conserved end residues are part of each CDR3. A D gene is named only where the DNA matches it firmly. Part of the rows lack a size; the others show once, few, many or a class for expanded clones.

j_call: TRBJ1-4
clone_size: .
d_call: TRBD1
v_call: TRBV2
cdr3_aa: CASSEGGTVGRSNEKLFF
cdr3_nt: TGTGCCAGCAGTGAAGGGGGGACAGTGGGGAGATCTAATGAAAAACTGTTTTTT

j_call: TRBJ1-1
clone_size: .
d_call: TRBD1
v_call: TRBV4-2
cdr3_aa: CASSWTGGSGTEAFF
cdr3_nt: TGTGCCAGCAGCTGGACAGGGGGATCGGGGACTGAAGCTTTCTTT

j_call: TRBJ1-4
clone_size: .
d_call: .
v_call: TRBV4-3
cdr3_aa: CASSQDRDPRRLFF
cdr3_nt: TGCGCCAGCAGCCAAGACCGGGACCCACGTCGACTGTTTTTT

j_call: TRBJ2-7
clone_size: .
d_call: .
v_call: TRBV27
cdr3_aa: CASSLSRGVSYEQYF
cdr3_nt: TGTGCCAGCAGTTTATCGAGGGGGGTCTCCTACGAGCAGTACTTC

j_call: TRBJ1-3
clone_size: .
d_call: .
v_call: TRBV11-2
cdr3_aa: CASSLGRGSGNTIYF
cdr3_nt: TGTGCCAGCAGCTTAGGGAGGGGCTCTGGAAACACCATATATTTT

j_call: TRBJ1-5
clone_size: .
d_call: .
v_call: TRBV12-3/TRBV12-4
cdr3_aa: CASSLQGSQPQHF
cdr3_nt: TGTGCCAGCAGTCTACAGGGAAGTCAGCCCCAGCATTTT

j_call: TRBJ2-1
clone_size: .
d_call: .
v_call: TRBV11-1
cdr3_aa: CASSSFYSSYNEQFF
cdr3_nt: TGTGCCAGCAGCTCCTTCTACAGCTCCTACAATGAGCAGTTCTTC

j_call: TRBJ1-1
clone_size: once
d_call: TRBD1
v_call: TRBV6-6
cdr3_aa: CASSTGQSEAFF
cdr3_nt: TGTGCCAGCAGTACGGGACAGAGTGAAGCTTTCTTT

j_call: TRBJ1-2
clone_size: .
d_call: .
v_call: TRBV11-2
cdr3_aa: CASSLVVSGYTF
cdr3_nt: TGTGCCAGCAGCTTAGTCGTCTCTGGCTACACCTTC

j_call: TRBJ1-5
clone_size: .
d_call: TRBD1
v_call: TRBV27
cdr3_aa: CASSPRRPTTGLLSNQPQHF
cdr3_nt: TGTGCCAGCAGTCCCAGGCGACCCACGACAGGGCTGTTGAGCAATCAGCCCCAGCATTTT

j_call: TRBJ2-1
clone_size: .
d_call: .
v_call: TRBV12-3/TRBV12-4
cdr3_aa: CASSLAQYNEQFF
cdr3_nt: TGTGCCAGCAGTTTAGCACAGTACAATGAGCAGTTCTTC

j_call: TRBJ2-2
clone_size: .
d_call: .
v_call: TRBV5-4
cdr3_aa: CASSPPTGELFF
cdr3_nt: TGTGCCAGCAGCCCGCCCACCGGGGAGCTGTTTTTT

j_call: TRBJ1-6
clone_size: .
d_call: .
v_call: TRBV12-3/TRBV12-4
cdr3_aa: CASSTTNSPLHF
cdr3_nt: TGTGCCAGCAGCACCACTAATTCACCCCTCCACTTT

j_call: TRBJ2-1
clone_size: .
d_call: .
v_call: TRBV5-6
cdr3_aa: CASSSYNEQFF
cdr3_nt: TGTGCCAGCAGCTCGTACAATGAGCAGTTCTTC

j_call: TRBJ2-3
clone_size: .
d_call: .
v_call: TRBV9
cdr3_aa: CASGPGPDTQYF
cdr3_nt: TGTGCCAGCGGCCCAGGCCCAGATACGCAGTATTTT

j_call: TRBJ2-7
clone_size: .
d_call: TRBD1
v_call: TRBV5-4
cdr3_aa: CASSGGQGYYEQYF
cdr3_nt: TGTGCCAGCAGCGGTGGACAGGGCTACTACGAGCAGTACTTC

j_call: TRBJ1-1
clone_size: medium-sized
d_call: TRBD1
v_call: TRBV7-9
cdr3_aa: CASSQDRELWWNTEAFF
cdr3_nt: TGTGCCAGCAGCCAAGACAGGGAACTATGGTGGAACACTGAAGCTTTCTTT

j_call: TRBJ1-1
clone_size: once
d_call: TRBD1
v_call: TRBV7-8
cdr3_aa: CASSLVGQALLLNTEAFF
cdr3_nt: TGTGCCAGCAGCTTAGTGGGACAGGCCTTATTATTGAACACTGAAGCTTTCTTT

j_call: TRBJ2-1
clone_size: .
d_call: .
v_call: TRBV29-1
cdr3_aa: CSSGGFHRVDEQFF
cdr3_nt: TGCAGCTCTGGAGGTTTCCACAGGGTTGATGAGCAGTTCTTC

j_call: TRBJ2-7
clone_size: .
d_call: TRBD1
v_call: TRBV6-5
cdr3_aa: CASSSSDRGKIYEQYF
cdr3_nt: TGTGCCAGCAGTTCCTCGGACAGGGGAAAAATCTACGAGCAGTACTTC

j_call: TRBJ2-7
clone_size: .
d_call: TRBD2
v_call: TRBV7-8
cdr3_aa: CASSLGRERTRLAGYEQYF
cdr3_nt: TGTGCCAGCAGCTTAGGGCGGGAACGGACGAGACTAGCCGGCTACGAGCAGTACTTC

j_call: TRBJ1-2
clone_size: .
d_call: .
v_call: TRBV5-4
cdr3_aa: CASSLPLGRVYGYTF
cdr3_nt: TGTGCCAGCAGCTTGCCGTTAGGGAGGGTCTATGGCTACACCTTC

j_call: TRBJ1-2
clone_size: .
d_call: .
v_call: TRBV7-9
cdr3_aa: CASTVKQVQPGGYTF
cdr3_nt: TGTGCCAGCACCGTCAAACAGGTCCAGCCGGGTGGCTACACCTTC

j_call: TRBJ1-3
clone_size: .
d_call: .
v_call: TRBV30
cdr3_aa: CAWSPAVSGNTIYF
cdr3_nt: TGTGCCTGGAGTCCCGCAGTCTCTGGAAACACCATATATTTT

j_call: TRBJ1-4
clone_size: .
d_call: TRBD1
v_call: TRBV5-1
cdr3_aa: CASSPGQGLEKLFF
cdr3_nt: TGCGCCAGCTCACCAGGACAGGGTCTTGAAAAACTGTTTTTT

j_call: TRBJ1-2
clone_size: .
d_call: .
v_call: TRBV2
cdr3_aa: CASSDTRGYGYTF
cdr3_nt: TGTGCCAGCAGTGACACTAGAGGCTATGGCTACACCTTC

j_call: TRBJ1-6
clone_size: once
d_call: TRBD1
v_call: TRBV7-9
cdr3_aa: CASSLAGTGYNSPLHF
cdr3_nt: TGTGCCAGCAGCCTAGCCGGGACAGGTTATAATTCACCCCTCCACTTT

j_call: TRBJ2-5
clone_size: .
d_call: .
v_call: TRBV5-4
cdr3_aa: CASSFTGASVQETQYF
cdr3_nt: TGTGCCAGCAGCTTTACCGGGGCTAGCGTCCAAGAGACCCAGTACTTC

j_call: TRBJ1-1
clone_size: .
d_call: .
v_call: TRBV7-2
cdr3_aa: CASSPRELNTEAFF
cdr3_nt: TGTGCCAGCAGCCCCCGGGAGCTGAACACTGAAGCTTTCTTT

j_call: TRBJ2-1
clone_size: .
d_call: .
v_call: TRBV19
cdr3_aa: CASSIPPNNEQFF
cdr3_nt: TGTGCCAGTAGTATTCCCCCTAACAATGAGCAGTTCTTC

j_call: TRBJ1-4
clone_size: .
d_call: .
v_call: TRBV5-4
cdr3_aa: CASSPGGRAGEKLFF
cdr3_nt: TGTGCCAGCAGCCCGGGGGGCAGGGCGGGAGAAAAACTGTTTTTT

j_call: TRBJ1-1
clone_size: .
d_call: .
v_call: TRBV25-1
cdr3_aa: CASSVQSNTEAFF
cdr3_nt: TGTGCCAGCAGTGTTCAGTCGAACACTGAAGCTTTCTTT

j_call: TRBJ2-3
clone_size: .
d_call: .
v_call: TRBV4-2
cdr3_aa: CASSQDTGDRRATQYF
cdr3_nt: TGTGCCAGCAGCCAAGATACCGGGGACCGCCGGGCTACGCAGTATTTT

j_call: TRBJ2-7
clone_size: .
d_call: TRBD1
v_call: TRBV5-4
cdr3_aa: CASSSPGRGPFEQYF
cdr3_nt: TGTGCCAGCAGCTCCCCGGGCAGGGGGCCATTCGAGCAGTACTTC

j_call: TRBJ1-4
clone_size: few
d_call: .
v_call: TRBV30
cdr3_aa: CAWSVLGEKLFF
cdr3_nt: TGTGCCTGGAGTGTACTTGGTGAAAAACTGTTTTTT

j_call: TRBJ2-5
clone_size: .
d_call: .
v_call: TRBV3-1/TRBV3-2
cdr3_aa: CASRLAETQYF
cdr3_nt: TGTGCCAGCAGACTAGCAGAGACCCAGTACTTC

j_call: TRBJ1-1
clone_size: .
d_call: .
v_call: TRBV3-1/TRBV3-2
cdr3_aa: CASSHGAPNTEAFF
cdr3_nt: TGTGCCAGCAGCCATGGGGCGCCGAACACTGAAGCTTTCTTT

j_call: TRBJ1-6
clone_size: .
d_call: .
v_call: TRBV5-1
cdr3_aa: CASSLARRVFSPLHF
cdr3_nt: TGCGCCAGCAGCTTGGCCCGGAGGGTCTTTTCACCCCTCCACTTT

j_call: TRBJ2-2
clone_size: once
d_call: TRBD2
v_call: TRBV4-2
cdr3_aa: CASSLGGSTGELFF
cdr3_nt: TGTGCCAGCAGCCTGGGGGGGTCCACCGGGGAGCTGTTTTTT

j_call: TRBJ1-2
clone_size: once
d_call: .
v_call: TRBV7-9
cdr3_aa: CASSLGEGTGGYTF
cdr3_nt: TGTGCCAGCAGCTTAGGGGAAGGGACGGGAGGCTACACCTTC

j_call: TRBJ1-3
clone_size: .
d_call: .
v_call: TRBV21-1
cdr3_aa: CASSKGHGHSGNTIYF
cdr3_nt: TGTGCCAGCAGCAAAGGTCACGGACATTCTGGAAACACCATATATTTT

j_call: TRBJ2-7
clone_size: .
d_call: .
v_call: TRBV30
cdr3_aa: CAWRRGHSYEQYF
cdr3_nt: TGTGCCTGGAGGCGGGGGCACTCCTACGAGCAGTACTTC

j_call: TRBJ1-2
clone_size: .
d_call: TRBD1
v_call: TRBV5-4
cdr3_aa: CASSWGQTNYGYTF
cdr3_nt: TGTGCCAGCAGCTGGGGACAGACTAACTATGGCTACACCTTC

j_call: TRBJ1-3
clone_size: .
d_call: TRBD1
v_call: TRBV28
cdr3_aa: CASLRGVTGIGSGNTIYF
cdr3_nt: TGTGCCAGCCTCAGGGGGGTGACAGGGATAGGCTCTGGAAACACCATATATTTT

j_call: TRBJ1-2
clone_size: .
d_call: TRBD1
v_call: TRBV7-2
cdr3_aa: CASSLLLQGENYGYTF
cdr3_nt: TGTGCCAGCAGCTTACTCCTACAGGGGGAGAACTATGGCTACACCTTC

j_call: TRBJ1-1
clone_size: .
d_call: .
v_call: TRBV30
cdr3_aa: CAWSLVMNTEAFF
cdr3_nt: TGTGCCTGGAGTCTGGTCATGAACACTGAAGCTTTCTTT

j_call: TRBJ1-1
clone_size: .
d_call: .
v_call: TRBV3-1/TRBV3-2
cdr3_aa: CASSSRGPTEAFF
cdr3_nt: TGTGCCAGCAGTTCCAGGGGCCCCACTGAAGCTTTCTTT

j_call: TRBJ1-5
clone_size: .
d_call: .
v_call: TRBV28
cdr3_aa: CASSSGLVSNQPQHF
cdr3_nt: TGTGCCAGCAGTTCAGGACTGGTTAGCAATCAGCCCCAGCATTTT

j_call: TRBJ1-2
clone_size: .
d_call: .
v_call: TRBV6-5
cdr3_aa: CASTSPPPDYGYTF
cdr3_nt: TGTGCCAGCACCTCCCCTCCTCCTGACTATGGCTACACCTTC

j_call: TRBJ1-1
clone_size: .
d_call: TRBD1
v_call: TRBV4-3
cdr3_aa: CASSQVQGGTEAFF
cdr3_nt: TGCGCCAGCAGCCAAGTACAGGGGGGGACTGAAGCTTTCTTT

j_call: TRBJ2-7
clone_size: .
d_call: TRBD2
v_call: TRBV7-2
cdr3_aa: CASSLVLAGGEQYF
cdr3_nt: TGTGCCAGCAGCTTAGTCCTAGCGGGGGGCGAGCAGTACTTC

j_call: TRBJ1-5
clone_size: .
d_call: TRBD1
v_call: TRBV19
cdr3_aa: CASSINPDRVEGNQPQHF
cdr3_nt: TGTGCCAGTAGTATTAATCCGGACAGGGTAGAGGGCAATCAGCCCCAGCATTTT

j_call: TRBJ2-7
clone_size: .
d_call: .
v_call: TRBV5-1
cdr3_aa: CASMVGSEDEQYF
cdr3_nt: TGCGCCAGCATGGTGGGTTCAGAGGACGAGCAGTACTTC

j_call: TRBJ1-2
clone_size: once
d_call: .
v_call: TRBV6-5
cdr3_aa: CASNPGQSYGYTF
cdr3_nt: TGTGCCAGTAACCCTGGACAGTCCTATGGCTACACCTTC

j_call: TRBJ2-7
clone_size: .
d_call: TRBD1
v_call: TRBV10-2
cdr3_aa: CASSADRDSKTYEQYF
cdr3_nt: TGCGCCAGCAGTGCCGACCGGGACAGCAAGACCTACGAGCAGTACTTC

j_call: TRBJ2-7
clone_size: .
d_call: .
v_call: TRBV2
cdr3_aa: CASSDGHGSYEQYF
cdr3_nt: TGTGCCAGCAGCGATGGGCACGGCTCCTACGAGCAGTACTTC

j_call: TRBJ1-2
clone_size: .
d_call: TRBD1
v_call: TRBV7-2
cdr3_aa: CASSWDRGVGYTF
cdr3_nt: TGTGCCAGCAGCTGGGACAGGGGGGTTGGCTACACCTTC

j_call: TRBJ1-1
clone_size: .
d_call: .
v_call: TRBV30
cdr3_aa: CAWSVLGGWSDTEAFF
cdr3_nt: TGTGCCTGGAGTGTCCTCGGGGGATGGTCGGACACTGAAGCTTTCTTT

j_call: TRBJ1-5
clone_size: .
d_call: TRBD1
v_call: TRBV7-8
cdr3_aa: CASSSRQGPSLAQHF
cdr3_nt: TGTGCCAGCAGCTCGAGACAGGGGCCCTCCTTAGCCCAGCATTTT